The rows below give T cell receptor beta chains drawn from one sample of a study of blood T cell repertoires in COVID-19. Assay: immunoSEQ multiplex PCR; the TCRdb copy retains only in-frame clones and omits some. The sample carries under 550,000 clones, roughly 90% recorded once. Sequencing was done on a sample of peripheral blood. These receptors all stem from a man in his late teens or twenties with COVID-19, enrolled during active disease. The CDR3 runs from the conserved cysteine through the conserved F or W. The D gene is left open where the match is weak. Some rows have no size entry. The others give once, few or many, or a class for an expanded clone.

clone_size: .; v_call: TRBV30; j_call: TRBJ1-5; d_call: .; cdr3_nt: TGTGCCTGGAGTGAGGGGATGGGGTACCATCAGCCCCAGCATTTT; cdr3_aa: CAWSEGMGYHQPQHF
clone_size: once; v_call: TRBV7-9; j_call: TRBJ2-2; d_call: .; cdr3_nt: TGTGCCAGCAGCTTAGCGCTCGGTACCGGGGAGCTGTTTTTT; cdr3_aa: CASSLALGTGELFF
clone_size: .; v_call: TRBV4-1; j_call: TRBJ2-1; d_call: TRBD1; cdr3_nt: TGCGCCAGCAGCCAACCACAGGGGAATGAGCAGTTCTTC; cdr3_aa: CASSQPQGNEQFF
clone_size: .; v_call: TRBV5-1; j_call: TRBJ1-3; d_call: .; cdr3_nt: TGCGCCAGCAGCTTCGGACTGCGCTCTGGAAACACCATATATTTT; cdr3_aa: CASSFGLRSGNTIYF
clone_size: .; v_call: TRBV5-1; j_call: TRBJ1-5; d_call: .; cdr3_nt: TGCGCCAGCATCCCGGGGCAGGGGAATCAGCCCCAGCATTTT; cdr3_aa: CASIPGQGNQPQHF
clone_size: .; v_call: TRBV6-5; j_call: TRBJ2-5; d_call: .; cdr3_nt: TGTGCCAGCAGAAGAAAGGACTTCTCAAAAGAGACCCAGTACTTC; cdr3_aa: CASRRKDFSKETQYF
clone_size: few; v_call: TRBV27; j_call: TRBJ1-1; d_call: TRBD1; cdr3_nt: TGTGCCAGCAGTCCCGGGACAGCCAACACTGAAGCTTTCTTT; cdr3_aa: CASSPGTANTEAFF
clone_size: .; v_call: TRBV5-1; j_call: TRBJ2-3; d_call: TRBD2; cdr3_nt: TGCGCCAGCAGCTTCGCGGGGGGGCAAGATACGCAGTATTTT; cdr3_aa: CASSFAGGQDTQYF
clone_size: .; v_call: TRBV6-6; j_call: TRBJ1-5; d_call: .; cdr3_nt: TGTGCCAGCACTCACAGGGATCAGCCCCAGCATTTT; cdr3_aa: CASTHRDQPQHF
clone_size: .; v_call: TRBV6-1; j_call: TRBJ1-2; d_call: TRBD1; cdr3_nt: TGTGCCAGCAGTGATAGACAGGGGGCGAATGGCTACACCTTC; cdr3_aa: CASSDRQGANGYTF
clone_size: .; v_call: TRBV7-2; j_call: TRBJ2-3; d_call: TRBD1; cdr3_nt: TGTGCCAGCAGCTTAAAGTCCCCCGGACAGGGGATCACAGATACGCAGTATTTT; cdr3_aa: CASSLKSPGQGITDTQYF
clone_size: .; v_call: TRBV5-4; j_call: TRBJ2-3; d_call: .; cdr3_nt: TGTGCCAGCAGCCTCCTCACAGATACGCAGTATTTT; cdr3_aa: CASSLLTDTQYF
clone_size: .; v_call: TRBV5-1; j_call: TRBJ1-1; d_call: .; cdr3_nt: TGCGCCAGCAGCGAGACAGAGAACACTGAAGCTTTCTTT; cdr3_aa: CASSETENTEAFF
clone_size: .; v_call: TRBV7-9; j_call: TRBJ2-3; d_call: TRBD1; cdr3_nt: TGTGCCAGCAGCTTACGGGGACAGGGGATGGCAGATACGCAGTATTTT; cdr3_aa: CASSLRGQGMADTQYF
clone_size: .; v_call: TRBV30; j_call: TRBJ2-1; d_call: TRBD2; cdr3_nt: TGTGCCTGGAGAGGGACTAGCGGGAGCTCCTACAATGAGCAGTTCTTC; cdr3_aa: CAWRGTSGSSYNEQFF
clone_size: .; v_call: TRBV5-1; j_call: TRBJ1-5; d_call: .; cdr3_nt: TGCGCCAGCAGCTTGGATGCTGGGGGGGGTCAGCCCCAGCATTTT; cdr3_aa: CASSLDAGGGQPQHF